These 25 T cell receptor beta chains were sequenced from one sample in a study of blood T cell repertoires in COVID-19. TCRdb's copy holds only in-frame clones and misses some; the assay was immunoSEQ multiplex PCR. The sample consists of about 100,000 clones, roughly 92% of them appearing once. Sequencing was carried out using peripheral blood. All receptors derive from a man in his forties or fifties with active COVID-19.

The J gene is TRBJ1-1, the V gene TRBV6-5; TRBD1 matches at 11 bases. CDR3 length: 15 residues. Looked up from germline, CDR1 is MNHEY and CDR2 is SVGAGI. With V trimmed by 4 bases and J by 4 bases, 5 bases remained unmatched. The CDR3 sequence: CASSSDRGLGTEAFF. The CDR3 nucleotides are TGTGCCAGCAGTTCGGACAGGGGGCTGGGCACTGAAGCTTTCTTT.

This clone has only a few counts. The chain is built from TRBV14 and TRBJ2-1; TRBD2 matches at 10 bases. The V gene end was trimmed by 5 bases and the J gene end by 7 bases; junction bases not matched to a gene: 11. The CDR3 has 16 residues. Germline CDR1 SGHDN, CDR2 FVKESK. The CDR3 DNA reads TGTGCCAGCAGCGTAACTCAGCGGGGGGGCGTAAATGAGCAGTTCTTC. It encodes CASSVTQRGGVNEQFF.

The V gene is TRBV2, the J gene TRBJ1-2, with 8 bases fitting TRBD1. CDR3 length equals 13 residues. V gave up 5 bases and J gave up 8 bases; unmatched junction bases: 7. CDR1 is SNHLY, CDR2 FYNNEI, per germline. CDR3 sequence (DNA): TGTGCCAGCAGTCTGCTTCAGGGGGCCGGCTACACCTTC. It codes for CASSLLQGAGYTF.

V and J are TRBV27 and TRBJ1-4; D unresolved. There are 15 residues in the CDR3. The ends were cut back, 5 bases at V and 9 bases at J, with 19 bases in the middle. CDR1 and CDR2 from the germline V gene are MNHEY and SMNVEV (reference sequence). This CDR3 is CASSETGEDGQKLFF. DNA for the CDR3: TGTGCCAGCAGTGAGACGGGAGAAGATGGGCAAAAACTGTTTTTT.

The rearrangement joins TRBV7-9 to TRBJ1-2; TRBD1 might be the D (6 bases). The V and J ends lost 1 base and 6 bases respectively, with 18 bases between them. CDR3 length equals 16 residues. Per the germline V gene, CDR1 is SEHNR and CDR2 is FQNEAQ (reference sequence). The CDR3, as DNA: TGTGCCAGCAGCTTAGTCGGACAGCCCACTTGGCATGGCTACACCTTC. Translating it yields CASSLVGQPTWHGYTF. Based on the CDR3 plus reference TRBV7-9 and TRBJ1-2, the full variable domain is DTGVSQNPRHKITKRGQNVTFRCDPISEHNRLYWYRQTLGQGPEFLTYFQNEAQLEKSRLLSDRFSAERPKGSFSTLEIQRTEQGDSAMYLCASSLVGQPTWHGYTFGSGTRLTVV.

The rearrangement links TRBV3-1 (or the pseudogene TRBV3-2) to TRBJ1-1; perhaps TRBD1 as D (5 bases). The V end was cut by 4 bases, the J end by 5 bases, with 14 bases between. Germline lookup yields CDR1 LGHDT and CDR2 YNNKEL (reference sequence). The CDR3 length is 14 residues. The CDR3, as DNA: TGTGCCAGCAGCCCCTGGACCGGGGGGACTGAAGCTTTCTTT. It encodes CASSPWTGGTEAFF.

The genes are TRBV5-1 and TRBJ2-2, with a weak D call TRBD1 (5 bases). V was shortened by 3 bases and J by 6 bases, with 12 bases between the two germline ends. Germline-derived CDR1 and CDR2 are SGHRS and YFSETQ. This CDR3 is 14 amino acids long. CDR3 loop: CASSSPTGAGELFF. The CDR3 nucleotides read TGCGCCAGCAGCTCACCCACAGGAGCCGGGGAGCTGTTTTTT.

The gene calls are TRBV11-2 and TRBJ2-1; D gene ambiguous. Germline V CDR1 and CDR2: SGHAT, FQNNGV. V was cut by 5 bases and J by 5 bases, with 10 bases left in between. The CDR3 has 13 residues. The CDR3: CASSPGLDNEQFF. The CDR3 nucleotides read TGTGCCAGCAGCCCGGGTCTAGACAATGAGCAGTTCTTC.

The chain carries TRBV3-1 (or the pseudogene TRBV3-2) and TRBJ2-5; 7 nucleotides align to TRBD2. J gave up 1 base and V 2 bases, and 4 bases lay outside the gene matches. The CDR3 length is 15 residues. In germline, CDR1 is LGHDT, CDR2 YNNKEL (reference sequence). CDR3 sequence reads: CASSQRRGIQETQYF. As DNA, the CDR3 is TGTGCCAGCAGCCAACGGCGGGGGATCCAAGAGACCCAGTACTTC.

The chain joins TRBV19 to TRBJ1-3; D is perhaps TRBD1 (6 bases). The CDR3 sequence is 15 residues long. Deletions cut 3 bases from V and 9 bases from J, with 18 bases between. CDR1 and CDR2 (germline): LNHDA, SQIVND (reference sequence). CDR3 protein: CASSIGTLGPSTIYF. The CDR3 DNA is TGTGCCAGTAGTATCGGGACATTAGGTCCTTCCACCATATATTTT.

This chain links TRBV19 with TRBJ2-3, with 8 bases lining up with TRBD1. The germline V gene has CDR1 LNHDA and CDR2 SQIVND (reference sequence). The CDR3 runs 14 residues. J was trimmed by 3 bases and V by 5 bases; bases with no gene match: 4. As DNA, the CDR3 is TGTGCCAGTAGTGACAGGGGAATGACAGATACGCAGTATTTT. Protein product: CASSDRGMTDTQYF.

This clone was observed a single time. Distinct nucleotide sequences in the sample also encode this CDR3. The CDR3 reads CASSVGQGTYEQYF. In nucleotides, the CDR3 is TGTGCCAGCAGCGTAGGACAGGGTACCTACGAGCAGTACTTC. The rearrangement joins TRBV9 to TRBJ2-7, with TRBD1 matching over 7 bases. In germline, CDR1 is SGDLS, CDR2 YYNGEE. V lost 0 bases and J lost 2; bases outside the gene matches: 2. The CDR3 sequence is 14 residues long.

This clone turned up a few times. V is TRBV9 and J is TRBJ1-1; 7 positions agree with TRBD1. CDR1 is SGDLS, CDR2 YYNGEE, per germline. The CDR3 contains 16 residues. V dropped 3 bases and J dropped 4; count of bases not matched to a gene: 12. CDR3 nucleotides: TGTGCCAGCAGCGCTGCGACAGGGAGGTTCGTCACTGAAGCTTTCTTT. As protein: CASSAATGRFVTEAFF. Complete variable domain (other parts from reference TRBV9 and TRBJ1-1): DSGVTQTPKHLITATGQRVTLRCSPRSGDLSVYWYQQSLDQGLQFLIQYYNGEERAKGNILERFSAQQFPDLHSELNLSSLELGDSALYFCASSAATGRFVTEAFFGQGTRLTVV.

The chain has TRBV27 and TRBJ1-2, with 7 bases fitting TRBD1. Germline CDR1 reads MNHEY; CDR2 reads SMNVEV (reference sequence). This CDR3 spans 16 amino acids. Trimming cost V 4 bases and J 8 bases; bases outside gene matches: 16. The chain's CDR3 is CASSSPTGLGKIGYTF. The CDR3 DNA sequence: TGTGCCAGCAGTTCACCGACAGGGCTGGGGAAAATAGGCTACACCTTC.

This clone was counted only a few times. The chain recombines TRBV5-4 with TRBJ2-2; 9 bases are shared with TRBD1. The germline CDR1 and CDR2 sequences are SGHNT and YYREEE (reference sequence). The CDR3 runs 16 residues. V was clipped by 3 bases and J by 7 bases; unmatched bases: 10. DNA of the CDR3: TGTGCCAGCAGCTACCCGGGACAGGGTGCCGTCGGGGAGCTGTTTTTT. Amino acids: CASSYPGQGAVGELFF.

V gene TRBV2 combines with J gene TRBJ2-7; 13 nucleotides agree with TRBD2. CDR3 length equals 13 residues. V lost 9 bases and J lost 7; bases outside the gene matches: 6. Germline values: CDR1 SNHLY, CDR2 FYNNEI. Here the CDR3 reads CARGLAGLREQYF. CDR3 DNA sequence: TGTGCCAGGGGACTAGCGGGGTTAAGGGAGCAGTACTTC.

The gene calls are TRBV30 and TRBJ1-2, with D possibly matching TRBD1 (5 bases). The germline CDR1 and CDR2 sequences are GTSNPN and SVGIG (reference sequence). Deletions cut 2 bases from V and 3 bases from J, with 10 bases between. The CDR3 extends over 13 amino acids. CDR3 nucleotide sequence: TGTGCCTGGAGTACCCAGGGCGACTATGGCTACACCTTC. This encodes CAWSTQGDYGYTF.

The rearrangement joins TRBV28 to TRBJ2-7, with D perhaps TRBD1 (5 bases). The germline V and J ends were trimmed by 6 bases and 2 bases, with 14 bases remaining between them. In germline, CDR1 is MDHEN, CDR2 SYDVKM. The CDR3 length is 14 residues. The CDR3 sequence is CASSPGSSAYEQYV. The DNA of the CDR3 is TGTGCCAGCAGCCCAGGGTCCTCTGCCTACGAGCAGTACGTC.

This clone was seen only once. The J gene is TRBJ2-1, the V gene TRBV16; maybe TRBD2 (5 bases). V was shortened by 4 bases and J by 5 bases, with 15 bases between the two germline ends. The CDR3 is 15 amino acids. The germline V gene has CDR1 KGHSY and CDR2 FQNENV. This chain's CDR3 is CASSPQVGSNNEQFF. The CDR3 bases are TGTGCCAGCAGCCCACAAGTAGGGAGTAACAATGAGCAGTTCTTC. Full variable domain (remainder filled in from reference TRBV16 and TRBJ2-1): GEEVAQTPKHLVRGEGQKAKLYCAPIKGHSYVFWYQQVLKNEFKFLISFQNENVFDETGMPKERFSAKCLPNSPCSLEIQATKLEDSAVYFCASSPQVGSNNEQFFGPGTRLTVL.

CDR3 sequence reads: CASSLPRGQGRYNEQFF. The CDR3 coding sequence is TGTGCCAGCAGCCTACCGCGGGGACAGGGCAGGTACAATGAGCAGTTCTTC. V usage is TRBV13 and J usage is TRBJ2-1, with 9 bases matching TRBD1. Germline CDR1 PRHDT, CDR2 FYEKMQ (reference sequence). V lost 5 bases and J lost 4; bases outside the gene matches: 12. This CDR3 has 17 amino acids.

In nucleotides, the CDR3 is TGTGCCAGCAGCTTACAGGGGGCGAGGAAAAACACTGAAGCTTTCTTT. The encoded protein is CASSLQGARKNTEAFF. The chain recombines TRBV7-9 with TRBJ1-1; TRBD1 matches 8 bases. V shed 2 bases and J 2 bases; nucleotides not matched to a gene: 7. Germline CDR1 and CDR2: SEHNR and FQNEAQ (reference sequence). The CDR3 totals 16 residues.

This chain links TRBV20-1 with TRBJ1-2; unclear D gene. V was cut by 3 bases and J by 4 bases, with 18 bases left in between. The V gene's germline CDR1 is DFQATT and CDR2 SNEGSKA (reference sequence). The CDR3 spans 15 residues. CDR3 coding DNA: TGCAGTGCTAGTCCAATGAAGGGCGGGAGCTATGGCTACACCTTC. Amino acid sequence: CSASPMKGGSYGYTF.

As concerns this clone: The junction departs from the called germline gene at one end, perhaps through a read error. The identical CDR3 is also encoded by other nucleotide sequences in the sample. The genes are TRBV19 and TRBJ1-1, with 7 bases lining up with TRBD1. CDR1 is LNHDA and CDR2 is SQIVND in the germline V gene (reference sequence). The CDR3 extends over 16 amino acids. Here the CDR3 DNA reads TGTGCCAGTAGGAGCTGGACAGGCGTAATGAACACTGAGGCTTTCTTT. Protein sequence: CASRSWTGVMNTEAFF.

The chain joins TRBV3-1 (or the pseudogene TRBV3-2) to TRBJ2-1; D may be TRBD2 (6 bases). There are 15 residues in the CDR3. Germline V gives CDR1 LGHDT, CDR2 YNNKEL (reference sequence). The V end lost 4 bases, the J end lost 13 bases, and 23 bases lay between the germline ends. CDR3 bases: TGTGCCAGCAGCCTTAACCTGGGACTTCCTAGTAACCAGTTCTTC. Protein: CASSLNLGLPSNQFF.

The chain couples TRBV5-5 to TRBJ1-6, with a possible D match to TRBD1 (5 bases). V shed 3 bases and J shed 7 bases, with 17 bases lying between them. Germline V lookup: CDR1 SGHKS, CDR2 YYEKEE (reference sequence). This CDR3 has 16 amino acids. Written as DNA, the CDR3 is TGTGCCAGCAGCTGGAACAGGCCAGACCTAAATTCACCCCTCCACTTT. Protein product: CASSWNRPDLNSPLHF.